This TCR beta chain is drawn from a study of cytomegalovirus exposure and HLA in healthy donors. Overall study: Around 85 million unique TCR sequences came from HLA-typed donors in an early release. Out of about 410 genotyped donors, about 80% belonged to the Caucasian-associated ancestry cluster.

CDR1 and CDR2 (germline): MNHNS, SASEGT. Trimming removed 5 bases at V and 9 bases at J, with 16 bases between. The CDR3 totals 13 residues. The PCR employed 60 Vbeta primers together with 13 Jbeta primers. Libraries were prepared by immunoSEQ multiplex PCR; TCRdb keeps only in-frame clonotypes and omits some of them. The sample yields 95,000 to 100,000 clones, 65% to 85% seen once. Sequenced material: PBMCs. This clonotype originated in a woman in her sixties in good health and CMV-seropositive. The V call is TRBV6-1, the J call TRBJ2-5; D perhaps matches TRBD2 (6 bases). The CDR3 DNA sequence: TGTGCCAGCAGTTGGGAACGCGGAGGGGCCCAGTACTTC. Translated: CASSWERGGAQYF.